This TCR beta chain is from a study of blood T cell repertoires in COVID-19. Study overall: COVID-19 samples from acute and convalescent phases originated in the United States, Italy and Spain. Nucleic acid was either cDNA or gDNA, and it came from T cells, B-cell-depleted T cells, or PBMCs.

Trimming pared 4 bases from V and 1 base from J, leaving 8 bases between. The CDR3 extends over 13 amino acids. Germline CDR1 reads SGHRS; CDR2 reads YFSETQ. The table came from immunoSEQ multiplex PCR; TCRdb's copy has only in-frame clones and leaves some out. The sample gives over 250,000 clones, approximately 85% of which show up once; approximately 11% is in the top ten. The V gene is TRBV5-1, the J gene TRBJ1-1; possible D gene TRBD1, 5 bases. The clonotype comes from a woman in her 70s with acute or convalescent COVID-19. The sequencing sample was made of peripheral blood. The CDR3: CASSAQGNTEAFF. The CDR3 DNA is TGCGCCAGCAGCGCTCAGGGGAACACTGAAGCTTTCTTT.